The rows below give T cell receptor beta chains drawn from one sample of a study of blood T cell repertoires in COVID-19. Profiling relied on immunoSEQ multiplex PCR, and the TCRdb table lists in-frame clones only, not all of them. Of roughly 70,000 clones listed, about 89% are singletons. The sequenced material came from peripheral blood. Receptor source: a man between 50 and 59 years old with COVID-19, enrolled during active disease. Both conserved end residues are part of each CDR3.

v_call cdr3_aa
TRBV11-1 CASSEPGLAIYNEQFF
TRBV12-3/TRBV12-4 CASSFQGEKLFF
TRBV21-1 CASSKSGGQGLPYSNQPQHF
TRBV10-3 CAISESRGSSYNEQFF
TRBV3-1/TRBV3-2 CASSHPRGTSGTGTGELFF
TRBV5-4 CASRLRGTGELFF
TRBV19 CASTPGTGGEYEQYF
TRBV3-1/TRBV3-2 CASSQAYRLAGGPENEQFF
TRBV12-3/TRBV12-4 CASTTGTLREQYF
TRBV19 CASSITGGNSPLHF
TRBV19 CASGPGQINTEAFF
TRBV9 CASSVAGRGGTEAFF
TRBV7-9 CASSLSGSEAFF
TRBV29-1 CSVGGPTSNQPQHF
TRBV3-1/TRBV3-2 CASSQGPGTSGSDEQFF
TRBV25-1 CASRGLGQASYGYTF
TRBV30 CAWSGGRSSYNEQFF
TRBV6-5 CASSPDRTSDSPLHF
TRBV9 CASSVGSGSSYEQYF
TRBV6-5 CASGTRRTGELFF
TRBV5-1 CASSLIQGAGTEAFF
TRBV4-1 CASSHPRGVSQNNEQFF
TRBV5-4 CASSSATGQETQYF
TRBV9 CASSEGGGGRGEQFF
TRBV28 CVSTFGRDETQYF
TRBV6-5 CASNLAGGGSNEQFF
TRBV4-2 CASSQVTQAQETQYF
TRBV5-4 CASSTQAGGRKTQYF
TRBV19 CASSIVDRGDGYTF
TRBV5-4 CASSLARVGNQPQHF
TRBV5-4 CASSRQGRAFF
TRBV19 CASSWGQGNNSPLHF
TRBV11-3 CASRDRGASPLHF
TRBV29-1 CSVGGGRTDTQYF
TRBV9 CASSVGGRGPDTQYF
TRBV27 CASSLSGLGGTEAFF
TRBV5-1 CASSPKTGTNYGYTF
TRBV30 CASGLAVLNEQFF
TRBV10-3 CAISAGTGKETQYF
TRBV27 CASRFSGTGNSQPQHF
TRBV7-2 CASSFSQIQETQYF
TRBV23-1 CASSPPCSGQGNTEAFF
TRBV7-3 CASSPNGEPYEQYF
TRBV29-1 CSVEVLTGELFF
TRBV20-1 CSASLTRSPETQYF
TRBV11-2 CASSLSLTETQYF
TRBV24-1 CATSDSRTSESTDTQYF
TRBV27 CASSLSRQGETQYF
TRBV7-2 CASSLGSGRVWQETQYF
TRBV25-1 CASSTLAGAYNEQFF
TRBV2 CASRRTGISSGDEKLFF
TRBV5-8 CASSLEDTPYEQYF
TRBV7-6 CASSRADEQFF
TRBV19 CASSIEGQGRFTKNIQYF
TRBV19 CATSDRGHNEQFF
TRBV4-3 CASSQDRGDEQFF
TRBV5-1 CASSLGGLETDTQYF
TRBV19 CASSSIEGVTEAFF
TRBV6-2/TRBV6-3 CASSYSRRGTNEKLFF